These T cell receptor beta chains were read from a single sample in a study of blood T cell repertoires in COVID-19. Assay: immunoSEQ multiplex PCR; the TCRdb copy retains only in-frame clones and omits some. Among roughly 49,000 clones listed, 83% were seen once. The specimen sequenced was peripheral blood. These receptors came from a man aged 35 to 55 with acute or convalescent COVID-19. CDR3s include the opening cysteine and the closing phenylalanine or tryptophan. Each record gives: J gene, V gene, D gene, clone size, CDR3 DNA, CDR3 protein. D genes are given only for firm matches. Clone sizes are given selectively: once, few, many, or a class where the clone is expanded.

J gene: TRBJ1-5; V gene: TRBV5-5; D gene: -; clone size: -; CDR3 DNA: TGTGCCAGCAGTACCCGGGACAAGAATCAGCCCCAGCATTTT; CDR3 protein: CASSTRDKNQPQHF
J gene: TRBJ2-1; V gene: TRBV19; D gene: -; clone size: -; CDR3 DNA: TGTGCCAGTAGTACCCGACAGACAATCTCCTACAATGAGCAGTTCTTC; CDR3 protein: CASSTRQTISYNEQFF
J gene: TRBJ2-1; V gene: TRBV7-2; D gene: TRBD2; clone size: -; CDR3 DNA: TGTGCCAGCAGTCGTGCCCTAGCGGGATCGGGGACGGATGAGCAGTTCTTC; CDR3 protein: CASSRALAGSGTDEQFF
J gene: TRBJ2-1; V gene: TRBV2; D gene: TRBD2; clone size: few; CDR3 DNA: TGTGCCAGTGCGGGAGTCCCCTACAATGAGCAGTTCTTC; CDR3 protein: CASAGVPYNEQFF
J gene: TRBJ1-1; V gene: TRBV12-5; D gene: TRBD1; clone size: few; CDR3 DNA: TGTGCTAGTGGTTTGGTATCAGTGGACAGGGGCTTCAGAGCTTTCTTT; CDR3 protein: CASGLVSVDRGFRAFF
J gene: TRBJ1-2; V gene: TRBV5-1; D gene: -; clone size: -; CDR3 DNA: TGCGCCAGCAGCTTGGACGGTTGGAACTATGGCTACACCTTC; CDR3 protein: CASSLDGWNYGYTF
J gene: TRBJ1-6; V gene: TRBV6-5; D gene: -; clone size: once; CDR3 DNA: TGTGCCAGCCGAGAGTTGGAGGGAGGTTCACCCCTCCACTTT; CDR3 protein: CASRELEGGSPLHF
J gene: TRBJ1-1; V gene: TRBV7-2; D gene: -; clone size: -; CDR3 DNA: TGTGCCAGCAGCTTAGGCACATTGAACACTGAAGCTTTCTTT; CDR3 protein: CASSLGTLNTEAFF
J gene: TRBJ2-1; V gene: TRBV24-1; D gene: -; clone size: -; CDR3 DNA: TGTGCCACCAGTGATTGGGGGGGCGCGTCAGGCAATGAGCAGTTCTTC; CDR3 protein: CATSDWGGASGNEQFF
J gene: TRBJ2-7; V gene: TRBV12-5; D gene: -; clone size: -; CDR3 DNA: TGTGCTAGCGGGAGAACGGCGGCCGAGCAGTACTTC; CDR3 protein: CASGRTAAEQYF
J gene: TRBJ2-2; V gene: TRBV30; D gene: TRBD2; clone size: -; CDR3 DNA: TGTGCCTGGGGGACTAGCGGGGGCACCGGGGAGCTGTTTTTT; CDR3 protein: CAWGTSGGTGELFF
J gene: TRBJ2-5; V gene: TRBV14; D gene: TRBD1; clone size: -; CDR3 DNA: TGTGCCAGCAGCCAACAGACAGGGCTTGGGACCCAGTACTTC; CDR3 protein: CASSQQTGLGTQYF
J gene: TRBJ2-3; V gene: TRBV5-1; D gene: TRBD2; clone size: -; CDR3 DNA: TGCGCCAGCAGCTCCCTCGGGGGGATCGGCACAGATACGCAGTATTTT; CDR3 protein: CASSSLGGIGTDTQYF
J gene: TRBJ2-7; V gene: TRBV6-5; D gene: -; clone size: -; CDR3 DNA: TGTGCCAGCTCACTCCTTCATACCTACGAGCAGTACTTC; CDR3 protein: CASSLLHTYEQYF
J gene: TRBJ2-1; V gene: TRBV20-1; D gene: -; clone size: -; CDR3 DNA: TGCAGCGGAATTAGCAGCAATGAGCAGTTCTTC; CDR3 protein: CSGISSNEQFF
J gene: TRBJ2-4; V gene: TRBV2; D gene: TRBD1; clone size: -; CDR3 DNA: TGTGCCAGTAAGACAGGGTTAGCCAAAAACATTCAGTACTTC; CDR3 protein: CASKTGLAKNIQYF
J gene: TRBJ1-3; V gene: TRBV7-2; D gene: -; clone size: -; CDR3 DNA: TGTGCCAGCAGCCCTACAGGGAACTCTGGAAACACCATATATTTT; CDR3 protein: CASSPTGNSGNTIYF
J gene: TRBJ1-4; V gene: TRBV2; D gene: TRBD1; clone size: -; CDR3 DNA: TGTGCCAGCAGTATACAGGGGGCGCAGGAAAAACTGTTTTTT; CDR3 protein: CASSIQGAQEKLFF
J gene: TRBJ1-5; V gene: TRBV5-6; D gene: TRBD1; clone size: -; CDR3 DNA: TGTGCCAGCAAAAAGGGGGACAGGAATCAGCCCCAGCATTTT; CDR3 protein: CASKKGDRNQPQHF
J gene: TRBJ1-4; V gene: TRBV5-1; D gene: -; clone size: -; CDR3 DNA: TGCGCCAGCACCTTGACAGGAGGGGATGAAAAACTGTTTTTT; CDR3 protein: CASTLTGGDEKLFF
J gene: TRBJ1-1; V gene: TRBV19; D gene: -; clone size: -; CDR3 DNA: TGTGCCAGTAGTGGACAGCTGAACACTGAAGCTTTCTTT; CDR3 protein: CASSGQLNTEAFF
J gene: TRBJ1-2; V gene: TRBV2; D gene: TRBD1; clone size: once; CDR3 DNA: TGTGCCAGCAGTCACACTGACAGGGGAGTGGGCTACACCTTC; CDR3 protein: CASSHTDRGVGYTF
J gene: TRBJ2-5; V gene: TRBV27; D gene: -; clone size: once; CDR3 DNA: TGTGCCAGCGGACGGACACAAGAGACCCAGTACTTC; CDR3 protein: CASGRTQETQYF
J gene: TRBJ2-3; V gene: TRBV19; D gene: TRBD2; clone size: -; CDR3 DNA: TGTGCCAGTAGTATGGCAGCGGGAGCAGATACGCAGTATTTT; CDR3 protein: CASSMAAGADTQYF
J gene: TRBJ2-1; V gene: TRBV5-1; D gene: TRBD2; clone size: -; CDR3 DNA: TGCGCCAGCGAAATGGCCTCTGGCGGGGGGATGGGGAATGAGCAGTTCTTC; CDR3 protein: CASEMASGGGMGNEQFF
J gene: TRBJ1-1; V gene: TRBV5-1; D gene: TRBD1; clone size: -; CDR3 DNA: TGCGCCAGCAGCCTCACAGGGGGCGAAGCTGAAGCTTTCTTT; CDR3 protein: CASSLTGGEAEAFF
J gene: TRBJ1-1; V gene: TRBV11-2; D gene: -; clone size: -; CDR3 DNA: TGTGCCAGCAGCTTAAGGCGGGGGGGCGAGACTGAAGCTTTCTTT; CDR3 protein: CASSLRRGGETEAFF
J gene: TRBJ1-1; V gene: TRBV2; D gene: TRBD1; clone size: -; CDR3 DNA: TGTGCCAGCAGGGACAGGGTTGGGGACACTGAAGCTTTCTTT; CDR3 protein: CASRDRVGDTEAFF
J gene: TRBJ2-1; V gene: TRBV6-5; D gene: TRBD2; clone size: -; CDR3 DNA: TGTGCCAGCAGCCCATTAGCGGGGGGTTGGAATGAGCAGTTCTTC; CDR3 protein: CASSPLAGGWNEQFF
J gene: TRBJ2-5; V gene: TRBV13; D gene: TRBD1; clone size: -; CDR3 DNA: TGTGCCAGCAGCTGGGGACAGGAAGAGACCCAGTACTTC; CDR3 protein: CASSWGQEETQYF
J gene: TRBJ2-3; V gene: TRBV4-2; D gene: -; clone size: few; CDR3 DNA: TGTGCCAGCAGCCAACGATCACGGGGGGCCGGCACAGATACGCAGTATTTT; CDR3 protein: CASSQRSRGAGTDTQYF
J gene: TRBJ2-2; V gene: TRBV7-6; D gene: TRBD1; clone size: once; CDR3 DNA: TGTGCCAGCAGCCTCCGAGACAGGGTGAACACCGGGGAGCTGTTTTTT; CDR3 protein: CASSLRDRVNTGELFF
J gene: TRBJ1-2; V gene: TRBV2; D gene: -; clone size: -; CDR3 DNA: TGTGCCAGCACAGGGCAGGTAGCTAACTATGGCTACACCTTC; CDR3 protein: CASTGQVANYGYTF
J gene: TRBJ2-3; V gene: TRBV19; D gene: TRBD2; clone size: once; CDR3 DNA: TGTGCCAGTAGTATGTCTAGCGGGAGTTTAGGTCGGGCAGATACGCAGTATTTT; CDR3 protein: CASSMSSGSLGRADTQYF
J gene: TRBJ1-4; V gene: TRBV5-1; D gene: TRBD1; clone size: -; CDR3 DNA: TGCGCCAGCAGCTTGGCAAGGGGGCCAAATGAAAAACTGTTTTTT; CDR3 protein: CASSLARGPNEKLFF
J gene: TRBJ2-2; V gene: TRBV30; D gene: TRBD1; clone size: -; CDR3 DNA: TGTGCCTGGAGTACGCGGACAGGGGACGGGGAGCTGTTTTTT; CDR3 protein: CAWSTRTGDGELFF
J gene: TRBJ1-2; V gene: TRBV10-2; D gene: -; clone size: -; CDR3 DNA: TGCGCCAGCAGTGTGGGACAAACCTTC; CDR3 protein: CASSVGQTF
J gene: TRBJ2-1; V gene: TRBV5-1; D gene: TRBD2; clone size: -; CDR3 DNA: TGCGCCAGCTTCACGGGCGGGGGCTCCTACAATGAGCAGTTCTTC; CDR3 protein: CASFTGGGSYNEQFF
J gene: TRBJ2-2; V gene: TRBV6-6; D gene: -; clone size: -; CDR3 DNA: TGTGCCAGCAGTGACCACGACAGCTACACCGGGGAGCTGTTTTTT; CDR3 protein: CASSDHDSYTGELFF
J gene: TRBJ2-3; V gene: TRBV11-3; D gene: -; clone size: -; CDR3 DNA: TGTGCCAGCAGCTTAGATAGCAGGGTCGGTACAGATACGCAGTATTTT; CDR3 protein: CASSLDSRVGTDTQYF
J gene: TRBJ2-5; V gene: TRBV18; D gene: -; clone size: -; CDR3 DNA: TGTGCCAGCTCACTAGAAGAGACCCAGTACTTC; CDR3 protein: CASSLEETQYF
J gene: TRBJ1-2; V gene: TRBV3-1/TRBV3-2; D gene: -; clone size: once; CDR3 DNA: TGTGCCAGCAGCCAAGATTTGGCGGCCACTAACTATGGCTACACCTTC; CDR3 protein: CASSQDLAATNYGYTF